This record covers a single T cell receptor (beta chain). Germline assignment: CDR1 SGHVS and CDR2 FNYEAQ. V was clipped by 5 bases and J by 6 bases, with 14 bases between them. The CDR3 spans 14 residues. Sequencing was performed with immunoSEQ multiplex PCR; in TCRdb, only in-frame clones are kept and a portion is missing. Of 300,000 to 400,000 clones listed, around 87% are singletons. The data were obtained in a study of blood T cell repertoires in COVID-19. Study information: Italy, Spain and the United States were the sources of the convalescent and acute COVID-19 samples. T cells, B-cell-depleted T cells, or PBMCs supplied cDNA or gDNA.

The chain employs TRBV7-6 and TRBJ1-3; no clear D. This TCR came from a man in his fifties or sixties with active or convalescent COVID-19. Sequences were obtained from peripheral blood. The chain's CDR3 is CASSGPSQANTIYF. DNA of the CDR3: TGTGCCAGCAGCGGGCCGTCCCAGGCAAACACCATATATTTT. Together with reference TRBV7-6 and TRBJ1-3, the CDR3 gives the full variable domain: GAGVSQSPRYKVTKRGQDVALRCDPISGHVSLYWYRQALGQGPEFLTYFNYEAQQDKSGLPNDRFSAERPEGSISTLTIQRTEQRDSAMYRCASSGPSQANTIYFGEGSWLTVV.